This TCR beta chain was profiled in a study of CD8 T cells in ankylosing spondylitis. Findings and limits, study-wide: Blood of patients with ankylosing spondylitis appeared to be characterized by a TCR beta motif of about eight highly homologous variants. In ankylosing spondylitis patients, matched synovial fluid reportedly showed significant enrichment of disease-linked clones. Earlier reports found some motif variants in synovial fluid and blood in reactive arthritis.

Trimming pared 2 bases from V and 6 bases from J, leaving 17 bases between. The CDR3 is 15 residues long. The germline V gene has CDR1 GTSNPN and CDR2 SVGIG (reference sequence). Libraries for TCR beta were made by quantitative 5'-RACE with molecular barcodes. TCRdb re-analysed the 5' RACE reads in MiXCR, keeping a single row per CDR3 protein. The table lists 200,000 or so distinct CDR3 sequences, over 15% of them singletons, with around 4.5% in the top ten. This clonotype came up many times. What it binds is unknown. The receptor comes from a male donor aged 10-30 years with ankylosing spondylitis or in good health (not recorded which). This chain joins TRBV30 and TRBJ1-3; D ambiguous. The sequenced sample was blood, either unsorted or a sorted T cell fraction (not recorded which). CDR3 region: CAWSRESGWLNTIYF. The CDR3 DNA sequence: TGTGCCTGGAGTAGAGAATCGGGTTGGCTAAACACCATATATTTT.